The rows below give T cell receptor beta chains drawn from one sample of a study of T-cell reconstitution after alpha-beta-depleted transplantation in children. TCRdb ran MiXCR on the PCR reads and lists one entry per CDR3 protein. There are some 300,000 distinct CDR3 sequences in the sample; around 7.1% occur only once, and approximately 9.6% lies in the top ten. The specimen comprised peripheral blood, sampled 360 days after TCRalphabeta/CD19-depleted stem cell transplant. All receptors derive from a female patient aged 2-10 years who had a stem cell transplant for Fanconi anemia, so the T cells may come from the graft donor. The CDR3 runs from the conserved cysteine through the conserved F or W. The D gene is left open where the match is weak. Size values are once, few and many counts, or a class for expanded clones, and some rows have none.

CDR3aa: CATSRGQGLAAFF
CDR3nt: TGTGCCACCAGCAGAGGACAGGGTTTGGCAGCTTTCTTT
v_gene: TRBV15
j_gene: TRBJ1-1
d_gene: TRBD1
len: 13
abundance: many

CDR3aa: CASSLVRGYAGNTIYF
CDR3nt: TGCGCCAGCAGCTTGGTCCGGGGGTATGCCGGAAACACCATATATTTT
v_gene: TRBV5-1
j_gene: TRBJ1-3
d_gene: .
len: 16
abundance: .

CDR3aa: CASSLASGLEAFF
CDR3nt: TGTGCCAGCAGCTTAGCGTCGGGGCTGGAAGCTTTCTTT
v_gene: TRBV7-9
j_gene: TRBJ1-1
d_gene: .
len: 13
abundance: few

CDR3aa: CSARGQGPLSGRGTDTQYF
CDR3nt: TGCAGTGCTAGAGGCCAAGGCCCCCTTAGCGGGAGGGGCACAGATACGCAGTATTTT
v_gene: TRBV20-1
j_gene: TRBJ2-3
d_gene: TRBD2
len: 19
abundance: few

CDR3aa: CASSAWTGNTEAFF
CDR3nt: TGTGCCAGCAGTGCGTGGACGGGGAACACTGAAGCTTTCTTT
v_gene: TRBV6-1
j_gene: TRBJ1-1
d_gene: .
len: 14
abundance: many

CDR3aa: CATSDPTGITYNEQFF
CDR3nt: TGTGCCACCAGTGATCCTACAGGGATTACCTACAATGAGCAGTTCTTC
v_gene: TRBV24-1
j_gene: TRBJ2-1
d_gene: .
len: 16
abundance: many

CDR3aa: CASSLRLAGHLPNEQFF
CDR3nt: TGTGCCAGCAGCTTACGGCTAGCGGGGCATCTACCCAATGAGCAGTTCTTC
v_gene: TRBV7-9
j_gene: TRBJ2-1
d_gene: TRBD2
len: 17
abundance: .

CDR3aa: CASRALGIGELFF
CDR3nt: TGTGCCAGCAGGGCTCTGGGAATCGGGGAGCTGTTTTTT
v_gene: TRBV25-1
j_gene: TRBJ2-2
d_gene: .
len: 13
abundance: many

CDR3aa: CASRRGGENTEAFF
CDR3nt: TGTGCCAGCAGAAGGGGGGGAGAGAACACTGAAGCTTTCTTT
v_gene: TRBV12-3/TRBV12-4
j_gene: TRBJ1-1
d_gene: .
len: 14
abundance: many

CDR3aa: CASTPPGTDNEQFF
CDR3nt: TGTGCCAGCACCCCGCCCGGGACAGACAATGAGCAGTTCTTC
v_gene: TRBV28
j_gene: TRBJ2-1
d_gene: TRBD1
len: 14
abundance: many

CDR3aa: CASSKHRFSGANVLTF
CDR3nt: TGTGCCAGCAGTAAACACCGCTTCTCTGGGGCCAACGTCCTGACTTTC
v_gene: TRBV7-8
j_gene: TRBJ2-6
d_gene: .
len: 16
abundance: many

CDR3aa: CASSLFPPGETQYF
CDR3nt: TGCGCCAGCAGCTTGTTCCCCCCGGGGGAGACCCAGTACTTC
v_gene: TRBV5-1
j_gene: TRBJ2-5
d_gene: .
len: 14
abundance: many

CDR3aa: CASRLAHIDKSYEQYF
CDR3nt: TGTGCCAGTCGACTTGCCCACATCGATAAAAGCTACGAGCAGTACTTC
v_gene: TRBV19
j_gene: TRBJ2-7
d_gene: .
len: 16
abundance: .

CDR3aa: CASSKALLAAIDNEQFF
CDR3nt: TGTGCCAGCAGCAAAGCCCTACTAGCGGCAATCGACAATGAGCAGTTCTTC
v_gene: TRBV21-1
j_gene: TRBJ2-1
d_gene: .
len: 17
abundance: few

CDR3aa: CASSPGTDDYNEQFF
CDR3nt: TGTGCCAGCAGCCCCGGGACGGACGATTACAATGAGCAGTTCTTC
v_gene: TRBV7-6
j_gene: TRBJ2-1
d_gene: .
len: 15
abundance: few

CDR3aa: CASSYLGPGLLKGPTGELFF
CDR3nt: TGTGCCAGCAGTTACCTGGGACCGGGGCTCCTAAAGGGTCCCACCGGGGAGCTGTTTTTT
v_gene: TRBV6-2/TRBV6-3
j_gene: TRBJ2-2
d_gene: .
len: 20
abundance: many

CDR3aa: CASSFSGRISYNEQFF
CDR3nt: TGTGCCAGCAGCTTTTCCGGGCGTATCTCCTACAATGAGCAGTTCTTC
v_gene: TRBV5-6
j_gene: TRBJ2-1
d_gene: .
len: 16
abundance: many

CDR3aa: CASSYTSGEEAFF
CDR3nt: TGTGCCAGCAGTTACACGTCAGGTGAAGAAGCTTTCTTT
v_gene: TRBV6-6
j_gene: TRBJ1-1
d_gene: .
len: 13
abundance: .

CDR3aa: CASRSQLSTEAFF
CDR3nt: TGTGCCAGCAGGTCTCAGCTTAGTACTGAAGCTTTCTTT
v_gene: TRBV5-5
j_gene: TRBJ1-1
d_gene: .
len: 13
abundance: many

CDR3aa: CASSTLTGEAFF
CDR3nt: TGCGCCAGCAGCACCTTGACGGGTGAAGCTTTCTTT
v_gene: TRBV5-1
j_gene: TRBJ1-1
d_gene: .
len: 12
abundance: many

CDR3aa: CSARDSDRLKAFF
CDR3nt: TGCAGTGCTAGAGATTCGGACAGGTTGAAAGCTTTCTTT
v_gene: TRBV20-1
j_gene: TRBJ1-1
d_gene: TRBD1
len: 13
abundance: few

CDR3aa: CASSRGQGQGEQYF
CDR3nt: TGTGCCAGCAGCCGGGGACAGGGACAGGGCGAGCAGTACTTC
v_gene: TRBV3-1
j_gene: TRBJ2-7
d_gene: TRBD1
len: 14
abundance: many

CDR3aa: CASRKFGTNQETQYF
CDR3nt: TGTGCCAGCAGAAAATTCGGGACCAACCAAGAGACCCAGTACTTC
v_gene: TRBV2
j_gene: TRBJ2-5
d_gene: .
len: 15
abundance: .

CDR3aa: CSARDLQITGELFF
CDR3nt: TGCAGTGCTAGAGATCTACAGATCACCGGGGAGCTGTTTTTT
v_gene: TRBV20-1
j_gene: TRBJ2-2
d_gene: .
len: 14
abundance: many

CDR3aa: CASRSQGLREKLFF
CDR3nt: TGTGCCAGCAGAAGCCAGGGACTTCGGGAAAAACTGTTTTTT
v_gene: TRBV12-3/TRBV12-4
j_gene: TRBJ1-4
d_gene: .
len: 14
abundance: many

CDR3aa: CASAVLGRGEQYF
CDR3nt: TGTGCTAGTGCTGTCCTGGGCCGTGGGGAGCAGTACTTC
v_gene: TRBV12-5
j_gene: TRBJ2-7
d_gene: .
len: 13
abundance: .

CDR3aa: CASSFFGTSNTEAFF
CDR3nt: TGTGCCAGCAGTTTTTTTGGGACATCGAACACTGAAGCTTTCTTT
v_gene: TRBV28
j_gene: TRBJ1-1
d_gene: .
len: 15
abundance: .

CDR3aa: CASTGTSGSGANVLTF
CDR3nt: TGCGCCAGCACCGGGACTAGCGGTTCTGGGGCCAACGTCCTGACTTTC
v_gene: TRBV10-2
j_gene: TRBJ2-6
d_gene: TRBD2
len: 16
abundance: few

CDR3aa: CASSGEAYTEAFF
CDR3nt: TGTGCCAGCAGTGGGGAGGCCTACACTGAAGCTTTCTTT
v_gene: TRBV2
j_gene: TRBJ1-1
d_gene: .
len: 13
abundance: .

CDR3aa: CASRGSTDTQYF
CDR3nt: TGTGCCAGCAGAGGGAGCACAGATACGCAGTATTTT
v_gene: TRBV25-1
j_gene: TRBJ2-3
d_gene: .
len: 12
abundance: many

CDR3aa: CASRLLEDTQYF
CDR3nt: TGTGCCAGCCGTCTCTTAGAAGATACGCAGTATTTT
v_gene: TRBV12-3/TRBV12-4
j_gene: TRBJ2-3
d_gene: .
len: 12
abundance: many

CDR3aa: CASSSQGPYGYTF
CDR3nt: TGTGCCAGCAGCTCCCAGGGGCCATATGGCTACACCTTC
v_gene: TRBV5-5
j_gene: TRBJ1-2
d_gene: .
len: 13
abundance: many

CDR3aa: CASSRRRSGELFF
CDR3nt: TGTGCCAGCAGCCGCAGGAGGAGCGGGGAGCTGTTTTTT
v_gene: TRBV6-1
j_gene: TRBJ2-2
d_gene: .
len: 13
abundance: many

CDR3aa: CASSFTVGHVYGYTF
CDR3nt: TGTGCCAGCAGTTTCACTGTAGGACACGTCTATGGCTACACCTTC
v_gene: TRBV12-3/TRBV12-4
j_gene: TRBJ1-2
d_gene: .
len: 15
abundance: .

CDR3aa: CATLQYYGYTF
CDR3nt: TGTGCCACCCTTCAGTACTATGGCTACACCTTC
v_gene: TRBV28
j_gene: TRBJ1-2
d_gene: .
len: 11
abundance: many